The rows below give T cell receptor beta chains drawn from one sample of a study of a mutant IDH1 vaccine in newly diagnosed glioma. Repertoires were generated with immunoSEQ multiplex PCR, while TCRdb's copy carries only in-frame clones and drops some. Here the sample spans tens of thousands of clones, around 84% being singletons. Which antigens these TCRs recognize remains unknown. Material: PBMCs, obtained from a glioma patient whose treatment included an IDH1 peptide vaccine. The origin of the receptors is a man aged 35 to 55 with glioma. Both conserved end residues are part of each CDR3. Each record gives: clone size, J gene, V gene, D gene, CDR3 DNA, CDR3 protein. D genes are given only for firm matches. Size values are once, few and many counts, or a class for expanded clones, and some rows have none.

. | TRBJ2-6 | TRBV18 | . | TGTGCCAGCTCACCATTCTCAGACTCTGGGGCCAACGTCCTGACTTTC | CASSPFSDSGANVLTF
. | TRBJ2-7 | TRBV7-9 | TRBD2 | TGTGCCAGCAGCTTAGACCCAGAGGGGTACGGGAGGTTGACCTACGAGCAGTACTTC | CASSLDPEGYGRLTYEQYF
. | TRBJ2-5 | TRBV5-1 | . | TGCGCCAGCAGCCCCCAGTACGACCAAGAGACCCAGTACTTC | CASSPQYDQETQYF
. | TRBJ1-2 | TRBV11-2 | . | TGTGCCAGCAGCTCAGGCTTGGGGGAAGACTATGGCTACACCTTC | CASSSGLGEDYGYTF
. | TRBJ2-2 | TRBV5-1 | . | TGCGCCAGCATCGTCGGTCCACGAAACACCGGGGAGCTGTTTTTT | CASIVGPRNTGELFF
. | TRBJ1-2 | TRBV5-4 | TRBD1 | TGTGCCAGCAGCTTGGTCTACAGGGGAGGTGGCTACACCTTC | CASSLVYRGGGYTF
once | TRBJ2-3 | TRBV6-5 | . | TGTGCCAGCAGTTCTGACAGGGATACGCAGTATTTT | CASSSDRDTQYF
. | TRBJ1-1 | TRBV10-3 | . | TGTGCCATCAGTGAGTCGCAGGATTTGAACACTGAAGCTTTCTTT | CAISESQDLNTEAFF
. | TRBJ2-4 | TRBV9 | . | TGTGCCAGCAGCGTAGCCCCAACCCCAAACATTCAGTACTTC | CASSVAPTPNIQYF
. | TRBJ2-5 | TRBV29-1 | TRBD1 | TGCAGCGGCCGGACAGGGGGCGAAGAGACCCAGTACTTC | CSGRTGGEETQYF
. | TRBJ1-5 | TRBV28 | . | TGTGCCAGCAGAGGCGGAATCAATCAGCCCCAGCATTTT | CASRGGINQPQHF
. | TRBJ2-5 | TRBV5-1 | . | TGCGCCAGCAGCTTGGCGCAGGGGAGGGAGACCCAGTACTTC | CASSLAQGRETQYF
. | TRBJ1-1 | TRBV19 | . | TGTGCCAGTAGTATGGCAAGGATCACTGAAGCTTTCTTT | CASSMARITEAFF
. | TRBJ1-2 | TRBV6-1 | TRBD1 | TGTGCCAGCAGTGAGGGACAGAACTATGGCTACACCTTC | CASSEGQNYGYTF
. | TRBJ1-1 | TRBV6-5 | . | TGTGCCAGCAGTTACTCGAACAGGCCAAACACTGAAGCTTTCTTT | CASSYSNRPNTEAFF
once | TRBJ1-4 | TRBV5-4 | . | TGTGCCAGCAGCGGGAAGGCTGAGGCCCCAGCAACTAATGAAAAACTGTTTTTT | CASSGKAEAPATNEKLFF
. | TRBJ2-7 | TRBV25-1 | . | TGTGCCAGCAGTGAATCGTACGGGAACTACGAGCAGTACTTC | CASSESYGNYEQYF
. | TRBJ2-7 | TRBV7-2 | . | TGTGCCAGCAGCCCTCGGGGGCGGGTGATCTCCTACGAGCAGTACTTC | CASSPRGRVISYEQYF
. | TRBJ2-5 | TRBV5-1 | . | TGCGCCAGCAGCTTTGGGGGGCGTAGGGAGACCCAGTACTTC | CASSFGGRRETQYF
. | TRBJ1-5 | TRBV4-1 | . | TGCGCCAGCAGCCAAGATAACAGGTTCAATCAGCCCCAGCATTTT | CASSQDNRFNQPQHF
. | TRBJ1-1 | TRBV6-5 | TRBD1 | TGTGCCAGCAGTCCAGACAGGGCATCATCTCTAGAAGCTTTCTTT | CASSPDRASSLEAFF
. | TRBJ2-5 | TRBV4-3 | . | TGCGCCAGCAGCCAAAGTTTGGGTGGATTGAAGGAGACCCAGTACTTC | CASSQSLGGLKETQYF
once | TRBJ2-2 | TRBV5-1 | TRBD1 | TGCGCCAGCAGCTTGACCCCCTGGACAGGGGGGGCCGGGGAGCTGTTTTTT | CASSLTPWTGGAGELFF
few | TRBJ2-3 | TRBV5-1 | . | TGCGCCAGCAGTGGGGGCAGGGGACCCACAGATACGCAGTATTTT | CASSGGRGPTDTQYF
. | TRBJ2-7 | TRBV18 | . | TGTGCCAGCTCACCACCGTCCGGTCCAAACGAGCAGTACTTC | CASSPPSGPNEQYF